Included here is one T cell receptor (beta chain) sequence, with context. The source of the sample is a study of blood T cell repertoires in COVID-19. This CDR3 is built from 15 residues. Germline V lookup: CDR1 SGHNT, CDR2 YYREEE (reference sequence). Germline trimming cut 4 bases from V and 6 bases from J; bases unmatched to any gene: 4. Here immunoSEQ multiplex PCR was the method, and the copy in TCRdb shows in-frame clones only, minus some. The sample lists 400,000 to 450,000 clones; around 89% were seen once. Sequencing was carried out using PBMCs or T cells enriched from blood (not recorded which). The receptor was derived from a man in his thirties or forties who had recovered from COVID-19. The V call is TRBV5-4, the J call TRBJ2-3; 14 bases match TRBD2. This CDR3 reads CASSTWTSGRDTQYF. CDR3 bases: TGTGCCAGCAGCACCTGGACTAGCGGGAGGGATACGCAGTATTTT.